The 24 T cell receptor beta chains in this list originate from one sample, sequenced in a study of CD8+CD57+ T cells in acquired aplastic anemia. Using genomic DNA as the template, TCR beta VDJ and CDR3 profiling was carried out. TCRdb fed the reads into MiXCR, producing one record per CDR3 protein. The sample contains about 220,000 distinct CDR3 sequences, almost 35% of which appear only once. Sequencing used sorted CD4+, CD8+, or CD8+CD57+ T cells (not recorded which) from PBMCs. The receptors derive from a human donor in good health, serving as a control.

The V call is TRBV29-1, the J call TRBJ1-2; possible D gene TRBD1, 5 bases. This CDR3 has 13 residues. The V gene lost 4 bases and the J gene lost 4 bases, with 13 bases spanning the gap. Germline-derived CDR1 and CDR2 are SQVTM and ANQGSEA. The CDR3 spells CSVGQGGSYGYTF. CDR3 coding DNA: TGCAGCGTTGGGCAGGGCGGAAGCTATGGCTACACCTTC.

This clonotype was detected ten times or more. The chain couples TRBV2 to TRBJ2-3, with 9 bases aligning to TRBD1. The CDR3 runs 16 residues. With V trimmed by 8 bases and J by 2 bases, 11 bases remained unmatched. The germline CDR1 and CDR2 sequences are SNHLY and FYNNEI. CDR3 nucleotide sequence: TGTGCCAGCGAACCGATCGGACAGGGGTACACAGATACGCAGTATTTT. The encoded protein is CASEPIGQGYTDTQYF.

V usage is TRBV29-1 and J usage is TRBJ2-1; D is uncertain. Germline V lookup: CDR1 SQVTM, CDR2 ANQGSEA. V lost 3 bases to trimming and J lost 0 bases, with 12 bases between them. The CDR3 totals 15 residues. The CDR3 spells CSVEGTRSSYNEQFF. Here the CDR3 DNA reads TGCAGCGTTGAGGGAACCCGTAGCTCCTACAATGAGCAGTTCTTC.

The rearrangement joins TRBV6-1 to TRBJ2-5, with TRBD2 matching 9 bases. This CDR3 is built from 15 residues. V lost 6 bases and J lost 2; bases outside the gene matches: 7. The germline gives CDR1 MNHNS, CDR2 SASEGT. CDR3 DNA sequence: TGTGCCAGCAGACAAGCGGGGGGTTGGCAAGAGACCCAGTACTTC. Its protein is CASRQAGGWQETQYF.

The CDR3 DNA reads as TGTGCCAGCAGTGAACAACAGGGTTCCTATGGCTACACCTTC. This sequence encodes CASSEQQGSYGYTF. This chain uses TRBV7-6 with TRBJ1-2, with D possibly being TRBD1 (6 bases). V was cut by 6 bases and J by 4 bases, with 15 bases left in between. Germline assignment: CDR1 SGHVS and CDR2 FNYEAQ. There are 14 residues in the CDR3. The full variable domain, with the rest looked up from reference TRBV7-6 and TRBJ1-2, is GAGVSQSPRYKVTKRGQDVALRCDPISGHVSLYWYRQALGQGPEFLTYFNYEAQQDKSGLPNDRFSAERPEGSISTLTIQRTEQRDSAMYRCASSEQQGSYGYTFGSGTRLTVV.

The V call is TRBV5-1, the J call TRBJ2-3, with a possible D match to TRBD2 (6 bases). The CDR3 is made up of 18 amino acids. Germline assignment: CDR1 SGHRS and CDR2 YFSETQ. The V gene lost 0 bases and the J gene lost 0 bases, with 17 bases spanning the gap. The CDR3 loop reads CASSLEGPLALSTDTQYF. DNA for the CDR3: TGCGCCAGCAGCTTGGAAGGTCCACTAGCCCTGAGCACAGATACGCAGTATTTT.

This clonotype was counted ten times or more. The gene calls are TRBV15 and TRBJ1-1; 7 positions agree with TRBD1. From germline, CDR1 is LNHNV and CDR2 YYDKDF (reference sequence). V dropped 0 bases and J dropped 9; count of bases not matched to a gene: 4. The CDR3 is 13 residues long. The CDR3 DNA follows: TGTGCCACCAGCAGAGATAGGGACAGACAAGCTTTCTTT. Translation gives CATSRDRDRQAFF.

The sample holds many counts of this clonotype. The chain has TRBV10-2 and TRBJ2-7; 9 bases match TRBD2. Trimming took 5 bases from V and 1 from J; bases not matched to a gene: 9. Germline assignment: CDR1 WSHSY and CDR2 SAAADI. The CDR3 covers 16 residues. DNA for the CDR3: TGCGCCAGCAGTTCCCCCGGGACTAGCATTTCCTACGAGCAGTACTTC. It specifies CASSSPGTSISYEQYF.

At least ten counts were recorded for this clonotype. This chain links TRBV19 with TRBJ2-1; D may be TRBD1 or TRBD2 (5 bases each). There are 18 residues in the CDR3. Germline V lookup: CDR1 LNHDA, CDR2 SQIVND (reference sequence). V was shortened by 2 bases and J by 5 bases, with 22 bases between the two germline ends. The CDR3 is CASSILTGAWGFDNEQFF. The CDR3 nucleotides read TGTGCCAGTAGTATACTCACCGGGGCATGGGGCTTTGACAATGAGCAGTTCTTC.

With regard to this clonotype: Its ends do not fully match the called genes, so a read error is possible. The chain combines TRBV7-9 with TRBJ1-1; D perhaps matches TRBD1 (6 bases). The V gene's germline CDR1 is SEHNR and CDR2 FQNEAQ (reference sequence). This CDR3 contains 14 residues. The DNA for the CDR3 is TGTGCCAGCGGCTTAGGTGGCGGGGGCGCTGAAGCTTTCTTT. This sequence encodes CASGLGGGGAEAFF. The whole variable domain, filled in from reference TRBV7-9 and TRBJ1-1, reads DTGVSQNPRHKITKRGQNVTFRCDPISEHNRLYWYRQTLGQGPEFLTYFQNEAQLEKSRLLSDRFSAERPKGSFSTLEIQRTEQGDSAMYLCASGLGGGGAEAFFGQGTRLTVV.

The rearrangement links TRBV11-2 to TRBJ2-6; D perhaps matches TRBD1 (6 bases). The germline gives CDR1 SGHAT, CDR2 FQNNGV. The CDR3 contains 16 residues. The V end lost 5 bases, the J end lost 4 bases, and 15 bases lay between the germline ends. The CDR3 reads CASSLYPGVGANVLTF. CDR3 in DNA: TGTGCCAGCAGCCTTTACCCAGGGGTCGGGGCCAACGTCCTGACTTTC.

This clonotype was seen a handful of times. The chain joins TRBV4-1 to TRBJ1-5, with TRBD1 as a possible D gene (5 bases). This CDR3 is built from 18 residues. V was trimmed by 0 bases and J by 1 base, leaving 16 bases between them. The germline V gene has CDR1 MGHRA and CDR2 YSYEKL. The CDR3 region is CASSQDFAARGSNQPQHF. As DNA, the CDR3 is TGCGCCAGCAGCCAAGATTTTGCGGCGAGGGGAAGCAATCAGCCCCAGCATTTT.

This clonotype came up a few times. The V call is TRBV30, the J call TRBJ1-2; 9 bases map to TRBD1. The J segment lost 3 bases and the V segment lost 1 base, leaving 9 bases of the junction unmatched. Germline V gene sequence: CDR1 GTSNPN, CDR2 SVGIG (reference sequence). This CDR3 contains 16 residues. The DNA of the CDR3 is TGTGCCTGGAGTGGGACAGGGGTCGGTGTTTACTATGGCTACACCTTC. This sequence encodes CAWSGTGVGVYYGYTF.

Many counts were recorded for this clonotype. The chain carries TRBV5-1 and TRBJ2-1; D perhaps matches TRBD2 (6 bases). Deletions cut 2 bases from V and 13 bases from J, with 13 bases between. This CDR3 contains 12 residues. The V gene's germline CDR1 is SGHRS and CDR2 YFSETQ. This CDR3 is CASSLSGSGQFF. The CDR3 DNA sequence: TGCGCCAGCAGCTTATCTGGTAGCGGACAGTTCTTC.

This clonotype has ten or more counts. The chain joins TRBV3-1 to TRBJ1-1, with 9 bases matching TRBD1. Germline loops: CDR1 LGHDT, CDR2 YNNKEL (reference sequence). V lost 1 base, J lost 11 bases, and 5 bases stayed unmatched. There are 13 residues in the CDR3. CDR3: CASSQGWDRDAFF. CDR3 bases: TGTGCCAGCAGCCAAGGGTGGGACAGGGATGCTTTCTTT.

This clonotype has a count of ten or more. V usage is TRBV20-1 and J usage is TRBJ2-7; 10 nucleotides align to TRBD2. Trimming cost V 5 bases and J 3 bases; bases outside gene matches: 4. Germline loops: CDR1 DFQATT, CDR2 SNEGSKA (reference sequence). CDR3 size: 13 residues. The DNA of the CDR3 is TGCAGTGCTCAAGCGGGGGGGCTCTACGAGCAGTACTTC. Its translation is CSAQAGGLYEQYF.

At least ten counts were recorded for this clonotype. The chain couples TRBV4-2 to TRBJ2-3; 10 nucleotides match TRBD1. Germline CDR1 is LGHNA and CDR2 is YNFKEQ. The J segment lost 1 base and the V segment lost 1 base, leaving 2 bases of the junction unmatched. This CDR3 is 16 amino acids long. The CDR3 region is CASSQGGTGGTDTQYF. In DNA, the CDR3 is TGTGCCAGCAGCCAAGGTGGGACAGGGGGCACAGATACGCAGTATTTT.

The chain has TRBV7-9 and TRBJ2-7; the match to TRBD2 covers 9 bases. The CDR3 runs 18 residues. J gave up 4 bases and V 5 bases, and 18 bases lay outside the gene matches. Germline V gives CDR1 SEHNR, CDR2 FQNEAQ (reference sequence). The CDR3 spells CASSHFSPAGGLRYEQYF. Written as DNA, the CDR3 is TGTGCCAGCAGCCATTTTTCTCCAGCGGGAGGTCTTCGGTACGAGCAGTACTTC.

This clonotype has a handful of counts. The CDR3 DNA sequence: TGCGCCAGCAGCTTACAGGGAGCGGGAAACACCGGGGAGCTGTTTTTT. Encoded protein: CASSLQGAGNTGELFF. The gene calls are TRBV5-1 and TRBJ2-2; D might be TRBD2 (7 bases). Trimming shortened V by 2 bases and J by 2 bases, and 13 bases separated the two germline ends. There are 16 residues in the CDR3. Germline V gene data show CDR1 as SGHRS and CDR2 as YFSETQ.

The rearrangement uses TRBV10-2 and TRBJ1-1, with D unclear. V lost 4 bases and J lost 4, with 25 bases in between. CDR3 size: 18 residues. Germline loops: CDR1 WSHSY, CDR2 SAAADI. In DNA form, the CDR3 reads TGCGCCAGCAGTGGTACCGTCGGCGGGAGAGGTAGGACCACTGAAGCTTTCTTT. Amino acids: CASSGTVGGRGRTTEAFF.

Worth noting for this clonotype: Being one base from a much bigger clone, this may be a read error. The rearrangement joins TRBV24-1 to TRBJ1-2; TRBD1 matches 9 bases. The CDR3 covers 16 residues. Germline lookup yields CDR1 KGHDR and CDR2 SFDVKD. CDR3 bases: TGTGCCACCAGTGATAATACAGGGGGCAAAAACTATGGCTACGCCTTC. Translating gives CATSDNTGGKNYGYAF.

This clonotype showed up just a few times. V and J are TRBV5-1 and TRBJ1-3, with D uncertain. Deletions cut 0 bases from V and 0 bases from J, with 7 bases between. The CDR3 is 15 amino acids. Germline CDR1 and CDR2: SGHRS and YFSETQ. The CDR3 reads CASSLDGSSGNTIYF. DNA for the CDR3: TGCGCCAGCAGCTTGGACGGGAGCTCTGGAAACACCATATATTTT.

A remark on this clonotype: Sequence at one end of the junction differs from germline and may be a read error. The V gene is TRBV27, the J gene TRBJ1-2, with D perhaps TRBD1 (6 bases). Germline V gene data show CDR1 as MNHEY and CDR2 as SMNVEV (reference sequence). The CDR3 spans 13 residues. The CDR3 DNA reads as TGTGCCAGCAAGGGGGACACCGAGTATGGCTACGCCTTC. This encodes CASKGDTEYGYAF.

This clonotype was recorded many times. This chain connects TRBV20-1 to TRBJ2-5; a possible D gene is TRBD2 (5 bases). The ends were cut back, 4 bases at V and 2 bases at J, with 20 bases in the middle. This CDR3 spans 16 amino acids. Germline V gene sequence: CDR1 DFQATT, CDR2 SNEGSKA (reference sequence). CDR3: CSAIPHLAPDQETQYF. Here the CDR3 DNA reads TGCAGTGCTATACCTCATTTAGCGCCTGATCAAGAGACCCAGTACTTC.